Reported below is one T cell receptor (beta chain). This sample was taken from a study of blood T cell repertoires in COVID-19. Study background: Collection of acute and convalescent COVID-19 samples took place in the United States, Italy and Spain. PBMCs, B-cell-depleted T cells, or T cells provided the cDNA or gDNA that made up the material.

Self-reported history from a screening survey and questionnaire set each donor's cohort. Only in-frame clones appear in the TCRdb table, and some are missing; sequencing was by immunoSEQ multiplex PCR. The sample holds over 250,000 clones, roughly 89% seen once. CDR3 length equals 16 residues. Germline V CDR1 and CDR2: SQVTM, ANQGSEA. V gave up 1 base and J gave up 0 bases; unmatched junction bases: 4. This chain connects TRBV29-1 to TRBJ2-1; 9 bases line up with TRBD2. This clonotype originated in a woman in her fifties or sixties who had recovered from COVID-19. The sequencing sample was made of PBMCs or T cells enriched from blood (not recorded which). The CDR3 coding sequence is TGCAGCGTTGAAGCTAGCGGGAAGGTCTCCTACAATGAGCAGTTCTTC. Amino acids: CSVEASGKVSYNEQFF.